Described below is a single TCR beta chain sequence and its context. This specimen belongs to a study of blood T cell repertoires in COVID-19. Study information: From T cells, B-cell-depleted T cells, or PBMCs came the material, which was cDNA or gDNA.

The CDR3 covers 13 residues. Trimming cost V 6 bases and J 7 bases; bases outside gene matches: 8. The germline V gene has CDR1 SGHVS and CDR2 FQNEAQ. As processed by the authors: Reference gene primer amplification gave nucleated cell count estimates. The method was immunoSEQ multiplex PCR; TCRdb's version includes in-frame clones alone and lacks a portion of them. V and J calls and clone size come straight from that table; D and trimming were deduced from the DNA. The data hold a few hundred thousand clones, with 83% observed a single time. The genes are TRBV7-8 and TRBJ1-1, with 7 bases matching TRBD1. The material sequenced was peripheral blood. The sequence was obtained from a woman aged 45-65 years with acute or convalescent COVID-19. This CDR3 reads CASSPTGDLEAFF. In nucleotides, the CDR3 is TGTGCCAGCAGTCCAACAGGGGACCTTGAAGCTTTCTTT.